The 26 T cell receptor beta chains below all came from one sample that was sequenced in a study of beta chain features in type 1 diabetes. Every bit of the isolated RNA underwent reverse transcription, so sequencing read expressed TCRB transcripts. The assay was immunoSEQ multiplex PCR, and TCRdb's table has in-frame clones only and misses some. The sample holds 620,000 or so clones, 15% to 17% seen once. What was sequenced was naive CD4+ T cells from blood. The source is a man between 18 and 29 years old in good health.

This chain links TRBV2 with TRBJ2-2; D is unclear. The CDR3 has 13 amino acids. Germline V lookup: CDR1 SNHLY, CDR2 FYNNEI. With 8 bases removed from V and 0 bases from J, the gap between germline ends came to 7 bases. The CDR3, as DNA: TGTGCCAGCGCCCAAGCGAACACCGGGGAGCTGTTTTTT. Translated: CASAQANTGELFF.

This clone was seen only a few times. The chain employs TRBV30 and TRBJ1-1; weak D call: TRBD1 (6 bases). V lost 3 bases and J lost 0, with 11 bases in between. Per germline, CDR1 GTSNPN and CDR2 SVGIG (reference sequence). The CDR3 spans 14 residues. The CDR3 spells CAWSPGGLNTEAFF. The CDR3 DNA is TGTGCCTGGAGCCCCGGGGGCTTGAACACTGAAGCTTTCTTT.

This clone was observed a handful of times. This chain links TRBV18 with TRBJ1-1; 7 bases line up with TRBD1. This CDR3 has 16 amino acids. CDR1 and CDR2 from the germline V gene are KGHSH and LQKENI. J lost 5 bases, V lost 4 bases, and 13 bases had no gene match. CDR3 in amino acids: CASSRATQGRRTEAFF. As DNA, the CDR3 is TGTGCCAGCTCACGAGCCACACAGGGGAGGCGGACTGAAGCTTTCTTT.

This clone was detected a few times. The V gene is TRBV5-1, the J gene TRBJ2-3, with D maybe TRBD2 (6 bases). V was pared by 2 bases and J by 3 bases, with 13 bases between. Germline CDR1 and CDR2: SGHRS and YFSETQ. This CDR3 has 15 amino acids. The CDR3 DNA sequence: TGCGCCAGCAGCTTTTACGGGGGAACTACAGATACGCAGTATTTT. Translation gives CASSFYGGTTDTQYF.

This clone was seen more than once but under ten times. The chain uses TRBV18 and TRBJ1-3, with unresolved D. Deletions cut 2 bases from V and 1 base from J, with 9 bases between. Germline V gene sequence: CDR1 KGHSH, CDR2 LQKENI. There are 15 residues in the CDR3. The CDR3 bases are TGTGCCAGCTCACCATGGGCGGCGTCTGGAAACACCATATATTTT. It yields the protein CASSPWAASGNTIYF.

V and J are TRBV5-1 and TRBJ2-1, with 7 positions matching TRBD1. CDR3 length: 13 residues. Germline V gene sequence: CDR1 SGHRS, CDR2 YFSETQ. The V segment lost 2 bases and the J segment 8 bases; nucleotides outside the gene matches: 4. CDR3 residues: CASSLLTGDEQFF. In DNA form, the CDR3 reads TGCGCCAGCAGCTTACTAACAGGGGATGAGCAGTTCTTC.

In its sample, this clone was seen a few times. The chain is built from TRBV23-1 and TRBJ2-1, with a tentative D call TRBD2 (5 bases). TRBV23-1 is classed as an ORF, of uncertain function. Trimming pared 3 bases from V and 2 bases from J, leaving 14 bases between. The CDR3 spans 16 residues. The CDR3 DNA is TGCGCCAGCAGTCACTCAGGACTGCCGGCCTACAATGAGCAGTTCTTC. It encodes CASSHSGLPAYNEQFF.

On this clone: This same CDR3 is encoded by further DNA sequences in the sample. The rearrangement joins TRBV7-2 to TRBJ2-7; D may be TRBD1 (5 bases). Germline V CDR1 and CDR2: SGHTA, FQGNSA. The V gene lost 3 bases and the J gene lost 3 bases, with 12 bases spanning the gap. This CDR3 has 14 amino acids. CDR3 sequence: CASSLERQSYEQYF. In DNA form, the CDR3 reads TGTGCCAGCAGCTTGGAAAGACAGAGCTACGAGCAGTACTTC.

This clone turned up a few times. V gene TRBV27 combines with J gene TRBJ2-7; 10 nucleotides match TRBD1. V shed 3 bases and J 3 bases; nucleotides not matched to a gene: 5. The V gene's germline CDR1 is MNHEY and CDR2 SMNVEV (reference sequence). This CDR3 comprises 15 residues. DNA of the CDR3: TGTGCCAGCAGTTTCAAGGGACAGGGGATCTACGAGCAGTACTTC. It codes for CASSFKGQGIYEQYF.

This clone has more than one count but fewer than ten. The CDR3 spells CASSPGTGDTF. For the CDR3, the DNA is TGTGCCAGCTCACCAGGGACAGGGGACACCTTC. This chain links TRBV18 with TRBJ1-2; 10 bases match TRBD1. V shed 2 bases and J 12 bases; nucleotides not matched to a gene: 0. From germline, CDR1 is KGHSH and CDR2 LQKENI. The CDR3 spans 11 residues.

The chain recombines TRBV6-5 with TRBJ1-6; no reliable D call. There are 16 residues in the CDR3. The germline V and J ends were trimmed by 4 bases and 5 bases, with 15 bases remaining between them. CDR1 and CDR2 from the germline V gene are MNHEY and SVGAGI. The CDR3 here is CASSSGRLLDNSPLHF. In DNA, the CDR3 is TGTGCCAGCAGTTCCGGGAGGCTTTTGGATAATTCACCCCTCCACTTT.

The CDR3 sequence: CASSLPRRSAAQYF. The CDR3 region has the DNA TGTGCCAGCAGCCTGCCGCGGAGGAGCGCGGCCCAGTACTTC. The chain carries TRBV7-2 and TRBJ2-5; a weak D match, TRBD2 (5 bases). Per germline, CDR1 SGHTA and CDR2 FQGNSA. Trimming pared 5 bases from V and 9 bases from J, leaving 19 bases between. The CDR3 is 14 residues long.

This clone was recorded a few times. The chain combines TRBV19 with TRBJ2-7; 7 bases align to TRBD2. V dropped 4 bases and J dropped 3; count of bases not matched to a gene: 9. This CDR3 region has 15 residues. Germline V CDR1 and CDR2: LNHDA, SQIVND (reference sequence). The CDR3 protein is CASSNGAGDLYEQYF. The CDR3 coding sequence is TGTGCCAGTAGTAACGGGGCGGGGGACCTCTACGAGCAGTACTTC.

This clone was counted only a few times. V is TRBV2 and J is TRBJ2-1, with TRBD2 identical over 9 bases. The CDR3 consists of 17 residues. The germline CDR1 and CDR2 sequences are SNHLY and FYNNEI. Trimming took 7 bases from V and 2 from J; bases not matched to a gene: 12. The CDR3 bases are TGTGCCAGCATGGGCATAGCGGGAGCGGATACCTACAATGAGCAGTTCTTC. Its translation: CASMGIAGADTYNEQFF.

This clone was detected a few times. The rearrangement uses TRBV2 and TRBJ2-1; 8 nucleotides line up with TRBD1. The CDR3 has 14 amino acids. V was pared by 6 bases and J by 10 bases, with 11 bases of the junction left unmatched. Germline CDR1 is SNHLY and CDR2 is FYNNEI. The CDR3 sequence: CASSGETGAREQFF. In DNA, the CDR3 is TGTGCCAGCAGCGGGGAGACAGGGGCGAGGGAGCAGTTCTTC.

The chain employs TRBV6-6 and TRBJ2-7; 10 nucleotides align to TRBD1. Germline V lookup: CDR1 MNHNY, CDR2 SVGAGI (reference sequence). This CDR3 spans 16 amino acids. The ends lost 9 bases at V and 0 bases at J; junction bases unmatched: 11. The CDR3 protein is CARSKPGQGSSYEQYF. In nucleotides, the CDR3 is TGTGCCAGGAGTAAACCGGGACAGGGGAGCTCCTACGAGCAGTACTTC.

There are a few counts of this clone. The chain recombines TRBV5-6 with TRBJ1-1; no reliable D call. Germline CDR1 reads SGHDT; CDR2 reads YYEEEE. V shed 1 base and J shed 0 bases, with 4 bases lying between them. The CDR3 runs 13 residues. This CDR3 reads CASSLPMNTEAFF. In DNA, the CDR3 is TGTGCCAGCAGCTTGCCGATGAACACTGAAGCTTTCTTT.

This clone was counted only a few times. The rearrangement joins TRBV28 to TRBJ2-2; D is possibly TRBD1 or TRBD2 (5 bases each). The CDR3 runs 17 residues. Looked up from germline, CDR1 is MDHEN and CDR2 is SYDVKM. V dropped 2 bases and J dropped 0 bases, with 13 bases sitting between them. In nucleotides, the CDR3 is TGTGCCAGCAGTTTACGGGGCAGGAGACCGAACACCGGGGAGCTGTTTTTT. Its protein is CASSLRGRRPNTGELFF.

This clone was picked up a small number of times. The chain carries TRBV2 and TRBJ2-1, with a weak D call TRBD1 (6 bases). CDR1 SNHLY and CDR2 FYNNEI come from the germline V gene. The V end lost 1 base, the J end lost 1 base, and 8 bases lay between the germline ends. The CDR3 is 15 amino acids. The CDR3 loop is CASSEVRGSYNEQFF. CDR3 in DNA: TGTGCCAGCAGTGAAGTCAGGGGATCCTACAATGAGCAGTTCTTC.

The chain employs TRBV10-3 and TRBJ1-2; no reliable D call. The CDR3 has 13 residues. V was clipped by 6 bases and J by 6 bases, with 14 bases between them. The V gene's germline CDR1 is ENHRY and CDR2 SYGVKD. The CDR3 sequence: CAIREPGRDGYTF. The CDR3 coding sequence is TGTGCCATCAGAGAACCCGGGAGGGATGGCTACACCTTC.

The chain recombines TRBV7-9 with TRBJ2-5; TRBD2 matches at 14 bases. The V and J ends lost 5 bases and 2 bases, in that order; junction bases with no gene match: 4. The CDR3 is 16 residues long. Germline assignment: CDR1 SEHNR and CDR2 FQNEAQ (reference sequence). In nucleotides, the CDR3 is TGTGCCAGCAGCGGGACTAGCGGGGGAAGTCAAGAGACCCAGTACTTC. It encodes CASSGTSGGSQETQYF.

V and J are TRBV7-2 and TRBJ1-6; TRBD1 agrees at 7 bases. The trim removed 1 base at V and 5 bases at J, leaving 11 bases unmatched. The CDR3 sequence is 18 residues long. Germline V lookup: CDR1 SGHTA, CDR2 FQGNSA. CDR3 DNA: TGTGCCAGCAGCTTAGTTCGTTGGGTACAGGGGAATAATTCACCCCTCCACTTT. It translates to CASSLVRWVQGNNSPLHF.

This clone was observed a few times. J is TRBJ2-5 and V is TRBV6-6; 8 bases align to TRBD1. CDR3 length equals 13 residues. Trimming removed 6 bases from V and 5 bases from J; junction bases left unmatched: 5. Germline assignment: CDR1 MNHNY and CDR2 SVGAGI (reference sequence). As DNA, the CDR3 is TGTGCCAGCAGAAAAGGACAGGGTGAGACCCAGTACTTC. Translating it yields CASRKGQGETQYF.

This clone was counted between two and nine times. V is TRBV5-1 and J is TRBJ2-5; D perhaps matches TRBD1 (5 bases). This CDR3 has 14 residues. V was cut by 4 bases and J by 3 bases, with 13 bases left in between. Germline assignment: CDR1 SGHRS and CDR2 YFSETQ. The CDR3 loop is CASSTWTTKETQYF. CDR3 in DNA: TGCGCCAGCAGCACATGGACAACCAAAGAGACCCAGTACTTC.

This clone was seen a few times. This chain joins TRBV5-4 and TRBJ2-5; D unclear. The germline gives CDR1 SGHNT, CDR2 YYREEE (reference sequence). This CDR3 is built from 14 residues. The V end lost 4 bases, the J end lost 5 bases, and 15 bases lay between the germline ends. The chain's CDR3 is CASSPRSTMETQYF. The CDR3 nucleotides are TGTGCCAGCAGCCCGCGAAGTACGATGGAGACCCAGTACTTC.

This clone was recorded a few times. The gene calls are TRBV2 and TRBJ2-1; 9 bases match TRBD2. Germline-derived CDR1 and CDR2 are SNHLY and FYNNEI. V lost 1 base and J lost 8; bases outside the gene matches: 15. The CDR3 runs 18 residues. CDR3 nucleotide sequence: TGTGCCAGCAGTGAAGGTCGGGTGGTAGCGGGAGTTTTAGATGAGCAGTTCTTC. It is translated as CASSEGRVVAGVLDEQFF.